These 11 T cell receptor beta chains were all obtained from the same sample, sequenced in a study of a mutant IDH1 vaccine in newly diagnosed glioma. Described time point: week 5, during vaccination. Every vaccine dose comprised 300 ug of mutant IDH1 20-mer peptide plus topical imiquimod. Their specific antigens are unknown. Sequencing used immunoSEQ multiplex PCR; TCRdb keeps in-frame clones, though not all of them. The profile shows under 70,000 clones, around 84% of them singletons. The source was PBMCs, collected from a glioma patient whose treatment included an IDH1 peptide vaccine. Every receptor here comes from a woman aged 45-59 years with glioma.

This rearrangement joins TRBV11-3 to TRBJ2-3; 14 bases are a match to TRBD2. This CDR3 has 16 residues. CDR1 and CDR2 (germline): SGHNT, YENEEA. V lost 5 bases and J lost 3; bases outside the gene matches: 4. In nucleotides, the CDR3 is TGTGCCAGCAGCCCAAGGACTAGCGGGGGGACAGATACGCAGTATTTT. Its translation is CASSPRTSGGTDTQYF.

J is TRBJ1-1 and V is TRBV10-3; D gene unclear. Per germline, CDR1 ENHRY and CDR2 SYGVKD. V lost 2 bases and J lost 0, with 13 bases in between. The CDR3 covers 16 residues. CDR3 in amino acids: CAISEANVPLNTEAFF. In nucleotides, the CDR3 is TGTGCCATCAGTGAGGCAAACGTCCCTTTGAACACTGAAGCTTTCTTT.

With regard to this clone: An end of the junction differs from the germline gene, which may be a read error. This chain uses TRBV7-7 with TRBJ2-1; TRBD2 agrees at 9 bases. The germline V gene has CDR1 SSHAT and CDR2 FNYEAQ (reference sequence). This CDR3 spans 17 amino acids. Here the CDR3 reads CASSSGVSSGNLNEQFF. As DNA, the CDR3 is TGTGCTAGCAGCTCGGGAGTCTCTAGCGGGAATCTTAATGAGCAGTTCTTC. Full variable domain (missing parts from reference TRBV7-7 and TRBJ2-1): GAGVSQSPRYKVTKRGQDVTLRCDPISSHATLYWYQQALGQGPEFLTYFNYEAQPDKSGLPSDRFSAERPEGSISTLTIQRTEQRDSAMYRCASSSGVSSGNLNEQFFGPGTRLTVL.

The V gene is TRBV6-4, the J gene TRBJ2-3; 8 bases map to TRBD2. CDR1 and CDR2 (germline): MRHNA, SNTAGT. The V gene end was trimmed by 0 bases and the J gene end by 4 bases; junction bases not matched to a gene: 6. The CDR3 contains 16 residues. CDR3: CASSDSPGTSSDTQYF. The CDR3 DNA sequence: TGTGCCAGCAGTGACTCCCCCGGGACTAGTTCAGATACGCAGTATTTT.

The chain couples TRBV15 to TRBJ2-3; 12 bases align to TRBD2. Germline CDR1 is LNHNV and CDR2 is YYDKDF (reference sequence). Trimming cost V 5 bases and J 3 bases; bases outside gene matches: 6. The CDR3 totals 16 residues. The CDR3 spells CATSPTSGGTTDTQYF. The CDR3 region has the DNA TGTGCCACCAGCCCTACTAGCGGGGGGACTACAGATACGCAGTATTTT.

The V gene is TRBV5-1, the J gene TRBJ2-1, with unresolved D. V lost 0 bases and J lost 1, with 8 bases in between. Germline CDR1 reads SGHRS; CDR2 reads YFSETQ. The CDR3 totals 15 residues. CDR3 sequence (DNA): TGCGCCAGCAGCTTGGTTGGACCTTCCTACAATGAGCAGTTCTTC. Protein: CASSLVGPSYNEQFF. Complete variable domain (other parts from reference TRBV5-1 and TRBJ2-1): KAGVTQTPRYLIKTRGQQVTLSCSPISGHRSVSWYQQTPGQGLQFLFEYFSETQRNKGNFPGRFSGRQFSNSRSEMNVSTLELGDSALYLCASSLVGPSYNEQFFGPGTRLTVL.

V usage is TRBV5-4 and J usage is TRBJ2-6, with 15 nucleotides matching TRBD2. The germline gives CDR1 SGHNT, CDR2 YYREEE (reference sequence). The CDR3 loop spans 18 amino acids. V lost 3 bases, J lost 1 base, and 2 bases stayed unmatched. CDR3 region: CASSSGLAGGSGANVLTF. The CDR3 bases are TGTGCCAGCAGCTCAGGACTAGCGGGGGGGTCTGGGGCCAACGTCCTGACTTTC.

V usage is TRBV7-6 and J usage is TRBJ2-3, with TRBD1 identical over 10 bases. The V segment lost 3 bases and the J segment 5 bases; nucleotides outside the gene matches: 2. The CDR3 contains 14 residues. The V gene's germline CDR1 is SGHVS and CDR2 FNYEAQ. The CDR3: CASSLDRGVDTQYF. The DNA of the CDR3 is TGTGCCAGCAGCTTGGACAGGGGGGTAGATACGCAGTATTTT.

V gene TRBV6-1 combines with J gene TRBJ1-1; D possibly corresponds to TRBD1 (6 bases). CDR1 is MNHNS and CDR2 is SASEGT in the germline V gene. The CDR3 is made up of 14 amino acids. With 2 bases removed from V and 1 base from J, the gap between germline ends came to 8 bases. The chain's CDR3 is CASSESDRNTEAFF. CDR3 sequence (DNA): TGTGCCAGCAGTGAATCGGACAGGAACACTGAAGCTTTCTTT.

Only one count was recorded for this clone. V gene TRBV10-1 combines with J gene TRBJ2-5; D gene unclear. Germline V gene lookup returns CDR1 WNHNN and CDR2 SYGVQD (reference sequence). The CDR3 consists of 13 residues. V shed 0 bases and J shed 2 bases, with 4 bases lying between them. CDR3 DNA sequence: TGCGCCAGCAGTGAGTCCGGGCAAGAGACCCAGTACTTC. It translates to CASSESGQETQYF.

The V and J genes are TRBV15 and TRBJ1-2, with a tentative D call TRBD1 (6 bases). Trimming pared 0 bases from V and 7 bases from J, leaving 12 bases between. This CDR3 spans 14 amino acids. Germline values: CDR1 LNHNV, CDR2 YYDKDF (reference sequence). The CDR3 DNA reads TGTGCCACCAGCAGAGACGGGGGGGCGCGTGGCTACACCTTC. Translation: CATSRDGGARGYTF. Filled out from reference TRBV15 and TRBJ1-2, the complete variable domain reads DAMVIQNPRYQVTQFGKPVTLSCSQTLNHNVMYWYQQKSSQAPKLLFHYYDKDFNNEADTPDNFQSRRPNTSFCFLDIRSPGLGDTAMYLCATSRDGGARGYTFGSGTRLTVV.